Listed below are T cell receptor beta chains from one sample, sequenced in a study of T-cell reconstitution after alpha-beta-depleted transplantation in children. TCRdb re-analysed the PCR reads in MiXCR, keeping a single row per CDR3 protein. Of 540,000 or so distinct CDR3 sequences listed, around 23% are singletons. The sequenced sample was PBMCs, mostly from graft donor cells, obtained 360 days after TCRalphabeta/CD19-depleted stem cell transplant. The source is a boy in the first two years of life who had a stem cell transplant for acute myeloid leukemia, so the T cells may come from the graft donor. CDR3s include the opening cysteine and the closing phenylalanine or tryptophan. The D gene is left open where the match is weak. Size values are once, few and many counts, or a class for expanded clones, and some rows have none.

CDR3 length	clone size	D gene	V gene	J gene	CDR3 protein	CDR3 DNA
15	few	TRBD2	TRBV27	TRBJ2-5	CASSLTAGQQETQYF	TGTGCCAGCAGTTTAACAGCGGGGCAACAAGAGACCCAGTACTTC
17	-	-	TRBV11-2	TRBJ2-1	CASSPSGHVHPYNEQFF	TGTGCCAGCAGCCCATCGGGACACGTTCACCCTTACAATGAGCAGTTCTTC
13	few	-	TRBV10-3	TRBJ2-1	CAIRMDSANEQFF	TGTGCCATCAGGATGGACAGTGCCAATGAGCAGTTCTTC
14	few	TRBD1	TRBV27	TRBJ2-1	CASGDRGIYNEQFF	TGTGCCAGCGGGGACAGGGGTATCTACAATGAGCAGTTCTTC
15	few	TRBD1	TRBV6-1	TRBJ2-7	CASRHTRDRYYEQYF	TGTGCCAGCAGGCACACTAGGGACAGATACTACGAGCAGTACTTC
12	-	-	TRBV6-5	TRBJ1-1	CASSSHTTEAFF	TGTGCCAGCAGTTCACATACGACTGAAGCTTTCTTT
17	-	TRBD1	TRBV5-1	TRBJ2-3	CASSFLTGDPGTDTQYF	TGCGCCAGCAGCTTCCTCACAGGGGATCCTGGCACAGATACGCAGTATTTT
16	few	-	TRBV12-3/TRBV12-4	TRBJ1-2	CASSLGDGQSYYGYTF	TGTGCCAGCAGTTTAGGAGATGGACAGAGCTACTATGGCTACACCTTC
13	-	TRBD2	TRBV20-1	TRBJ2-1	CSASGGAFNEQFF	TGCAGCGCTAGCGGGGGGGCGTTTAATGAGCAGTTCTTC
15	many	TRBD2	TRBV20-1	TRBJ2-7	CSAKAPAGVSYEQYF	TGCAGTGCTAAAGCTCCAGCGGGGGTCTCCTACGAGCAGTACTTC
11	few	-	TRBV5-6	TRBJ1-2	CASSSYRGYTF	TGTGCCAGCAGCTCCTATAGGGGCTACACCTTC
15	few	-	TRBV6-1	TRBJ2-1	CATGNRPLGRNEQFF	TGTGCCACCGGCAACCGGCCACTCGGTAGGAATGAGCAGTTCTTC
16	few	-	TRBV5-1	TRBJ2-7	CASSFLPTDSSYEQYF	TGCGCCAGCAGCTTCCTTCCGACGGATAGCTCCTACGAGCAGTACTTC
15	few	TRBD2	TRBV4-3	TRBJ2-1	CASSQDPGTSGEQFF	TGCGCCAGCAGCCAAGATCCGGGGACTAGCGGGGAGCAGTTCTTC
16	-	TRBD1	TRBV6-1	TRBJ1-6	CASSEGGRGWDSPLHF	TGTGCCAGCAGTGAAGGCGGCAGGGGGTGGGATTCACCCCTCCACTTT
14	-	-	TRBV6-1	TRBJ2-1	CASSEARYSNEQFF	TGTGCCAGCAGTGAGGCCCGGTATAGCAATGAGCAGTTCTTC
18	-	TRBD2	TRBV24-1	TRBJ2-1	CATSDSILRVAGVGEQFF	TGTGCCACCAGTGACTCAATACTCCGGGTAGCGGGGGTAGGGGAGCAGTTCTTC
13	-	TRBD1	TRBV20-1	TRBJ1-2	CSARTGNLYGYTF	TGCAGTGCTAGGACAGGGAACCTCTATGGCTACACCTTC
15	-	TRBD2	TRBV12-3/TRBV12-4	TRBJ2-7	CASSFLAGGAYEQYF	TGTGCCAGCAGTTTTCTAGCGGGGGGCGCCTACGAGCAGTACTTC
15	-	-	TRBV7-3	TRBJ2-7	CASSSQAGVPYEQYF	TGTGCCAGCAGCTCACAGGCCGGGGTCCCCTACGAGCAGTACTTC
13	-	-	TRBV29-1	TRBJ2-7	CSVVKTSSYEQYF	TGCAGCGTTGTGAAGACCTCCTCCTACGAGCAGTACTTC
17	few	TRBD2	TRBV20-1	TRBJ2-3	CSADSTYGGASTDTQYF	TGCAGTGCCGATTCGACCTACGGGGGGGCGTCAACAGATACGCAGTATTTT
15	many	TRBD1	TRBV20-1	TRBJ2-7	CSAKSRDRPSYEQYF	TGCAGTGCTAAAAGCCGGGACAGGCCCTCCTACGAGCAGTACTTC
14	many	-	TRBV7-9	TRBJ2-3	CASSLVEGTDTQYF	TGTGCCAGCAGCTTAGTCGAGGGGACAGATACGCAGTATTTT
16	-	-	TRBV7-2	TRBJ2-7	CASSLASGTETYEQYF	TGTGCCAGCAGCTTAGCCAGCGGGACAGAGACCTACGAGCAGTACTTC
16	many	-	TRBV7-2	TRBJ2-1	CASSLNGASSYNEQFF	TGTGCCAGCAGCTTAAACGGGGCGAGCTCCTACAATGAGCAGTTCTTC
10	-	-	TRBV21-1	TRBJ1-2	CASSRGCNTF	TGTGCCAGCAGCAGGGGGTGTAACACCTTC
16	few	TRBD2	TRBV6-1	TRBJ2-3	CASSPSSGGATDTQYF	TGTGCCAGCAGTCCTTCGAGCGGGGGGGCCACAGATACGCAGTATTTT
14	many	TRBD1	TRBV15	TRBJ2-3	CATAWDRSTDTQYF	TGTGCCACCGCTTGGGACAGGAGCACAGATACGCAGTATTTT
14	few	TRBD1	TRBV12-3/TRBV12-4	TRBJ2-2	CASGDRMNTGELFF	TGTGCCAGCGGGGACAGGATGAACACCGGGGAGCTGTTTTTT
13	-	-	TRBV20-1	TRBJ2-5	CSATQGPEETQYF	TGCAGTGCTACTCAGGGCCCTGAAGAGACCCAGTACTTC
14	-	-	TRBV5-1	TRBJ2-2	CASSLGHTTGELFF	TGCGCCAGCAGCTTGGGACACACCACCGGGGAGCTGTTTTTT
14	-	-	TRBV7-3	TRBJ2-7	CASSLTGGQSEQYF	TGTGCCAGCAGCTTAACGGGAGGACAATCCGAGCAGTACTTC
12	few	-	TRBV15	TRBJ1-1	CATSRESTEAFF	TGTGCCACCAGCAGAGAAAGCACTGAAGCTTTCTTT
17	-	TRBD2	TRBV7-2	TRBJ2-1	CASSLSGGPSSYNEQFF	TGTGCCAGCAGTCTTAGCGGGGGTCCAAGCTCCTACAATGAGCAGTTCTTC
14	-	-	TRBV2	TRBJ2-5	CASSDLIGLGPQYF	TGTGCCAGCAGTGATCTAATTGGTTTGGGTCCCCAGTACTTC
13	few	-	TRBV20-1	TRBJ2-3	CSANPHSTDTQYF	TGCAGTGCTAACCCGCATAGCACAGATACGCAGTATTTT
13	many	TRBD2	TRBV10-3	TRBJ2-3	CAGAGGKTDTQYF	TGTGCCGGGGCGGGGGGCAAGACAGATACGCAGTATTTT
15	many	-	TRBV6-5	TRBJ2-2	CASSYSKGVAGELFF	TGTGCCAGCAGTTACTCGAAGGGCGTGGCCGGGGAGCTGTTTTTT
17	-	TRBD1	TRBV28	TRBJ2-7	CASSPGQGIERSYEQYF	TGTGCCAGCAGCCCGGGACAGGGAATTGAGAGGTCCTACGAGCAGTACTTC
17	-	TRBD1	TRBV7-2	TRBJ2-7	CASSLVRRQGNSYEQYF	TGTGCCAGCAGCTTAGTGAGGCGACAGGGCAATTCCTACGAGCAGTACTTC
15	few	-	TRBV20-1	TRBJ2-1	CSAKLWGGPHNEQFF	TGCAGTGCTAAGCTCTGGGGGGGGCCCCACAATGAGCAGTTCTTC
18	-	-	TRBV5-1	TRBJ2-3	CASSLEIMTVVGTDTQYF	TGCGCCAGCAGCTTGGAAATCATGACAGTTGTTGGCACAGATACGCAGTATTTT
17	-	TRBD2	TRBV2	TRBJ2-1	CASTWTSGGSSYNEQFF	TGTGCCAGCACTTGGACTAGCGGGGGGAGCTCCTACAATGAGCAGTTCTTC
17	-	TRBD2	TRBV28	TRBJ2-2	CASSTWTSGANTGELFF	TGTGCCAGCAGTACGTGGACTAGCGGGGCCAACACCGGGGAGCTGTTTTTT
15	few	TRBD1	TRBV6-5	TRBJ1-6	CASSYSGQWDSPLHF	TGTGCCAGCAGTTACTCGGGACAGTGGGATTCACCCCTCCACTTT